The rows below give T cell receptor beta chains drawn from one sample of a study of ipilimumab plus nivolumab after autologous stem cell transplantation. Sequencing used immunoSEQ multiplex PCR; TCRdb keeps in-frame clones, though not all of them. The sample includes tens of thousands of clones, 86% of them seen just once. Source: PBMCs, taken in a trial of ipilimumab plus nivolumab as post-transplant consolidation. These TCRs come from a male donor with diffuse large B-cell lymphoma. The conserved cysteine and the conserved F or W are not part of the CDR3 here. The D gene is left open where the match is weak.

>TRBD1|NA|TRBV12-5
ASGLGTTGTGGYEQY
>NA|TRBJ1-2|TRBV6-5
ASSYSLGAYYGYT
>NA|TRBJ2-5|TRBV5-6
ASSLSGRQETQY
>NA|TRBJ2-6|TRBV29-1
SVVGTSGANVLT
>NA|TRBJ1-2|TRBV14
ASSRGGGRGYT
>TRBD1|TRBJ2-7|TRBV5-1
ASSEAGTGVYEQY
>NA|TRBJ2-1|TRBV28
ASSTGLGQF
>NA|TRBJ1-2|TRBV30
AWIGTSGTSNYGYT
>NA|TRBJ1-2|TRBV16
ASSSTARDGYT
>NA|TRBJ2-5|TRBV7-2
ASSKASPGQETQY
>NA|TRBJ1-3|TRBV11-3
ASSLSGGDTIY
>NA|TRBJ2-1|TRBV13
ASLASSYNEQF
>NA|TRBJ2-2|TRBV4-2
ASSPVGASDTGELF
>NA|TRBJ1-2|TRBV7-6
ASSPDVTAYGYT
>TRBD1|TRBJ2-4|TRBV7-2
ASSSDRGPVIQY
>TRBD1|TRBJ2-3|TRBV5-4
ASHLDRGTDTQY
>NA|TRBJ2-5|TRBV30
AWDGSPRGETQY
>TRBD2|TRBJ2-3|TRBV9
ASSVAGGGLSTDTQY
>NA|TRBJ1-5|TRBV19
ASSSTDNQPQH
>TRBD1|TRBJ1-6|TRBV7-2
ASSLGTGRNSPLH
>NA|TRBJ2-3|TRBV5-1
ASSVETPHTDTQY
>TRBD1|TRBJ2-2|TRBV11-1
ASSEGRQGQAGELF
>NA|TRBJ1-2|TRBV30
AWRGIDSSNYGYT
>NA|TRBJ2-2|TRBV18
ASSPSRGGAPNTGELF
>NA|TRBJ1-2|TRBV27
ASSLSGFYGYT
>NA|TRBJ1-5|TRBV5-4
ASSLETAPNQPQH
>TRBD1|TRBJ1-2|TRBV25-1
ASSDLGQGLGGYT
>TRBD1|TRBJ2-7|TRBV6-1
ASSEAGTGWSYEQY
>NA|TRBJ2-3|TRBV18
ASSPGTDTQY
>NA|TRBJ1-2|TRBV6-5
ASSPSASRSGYT
>NA|TRBJ1-2|TRBV6-5
ASMGSYGYT
>NA|TRBJ1-2|TRBV7-2
ASSRTRGRGDGYT
>TRBD2|TRBJ2-3|TRBV11-2
ASSLRTRYTQY
>NA|TRBJ1-1|TRBV19
ASSVLGLNTEAF
>NA|TRBJ1-4|TRBV7-2
ASSYPGTKLF
>NA|TRBJ1-4|TRBV13
ASSRGQGSEKLF
>NA|TRBJ2-7|TRBV4-3
ASSQDYTSYEQY
>NA|TRBJ1-4|TRBV6-6
ASSYSRGGNEKLF
>NA|TRBJ1-1|TRBV18
ASSPERDTEAF
>TRBD1|TRBJ1-4|TRBV18
ASSPGQGGEKLF
>NA|TRBJ1-1|TRBV27
ASTPRPGREAF
>NA|TRBJ1-5|TRBV7-9
ASSSQFNGGNQPQH
>NA|TRBJ1-5|TRBV18
ASSPNGDQPQH
>NA|TRBJ2-3|TRBV7-9
ASSLDAPTDTQY
>NA|TRBJ2-3|TRBV18
ASSPPSQQGDTQY
>NA|TRBJ1-5|TRBV16
ASSQLGQGNQPQH
>TRBD1|TRBJ1-1|TRBV5-1
ASSSRQGTRVFSEAF
>NA|TRBJ2-7|TRBV5-5
ASSLVGRASEQY
>NA|TRBJ1-1|TRBV13
ASSLGQDRSVKGAF
>NA|TRBJ2-7|TRBV5-6
ASSLSGDPSYEQY
>TRBD2|TRBJ2-1|TRBV18
ASSPQPGGEQF
>NA|TRBJ2-5|TRBV7-2
ASSLSGSQETQY
>TRBD1|TRBJ1-4|TRBV5-1
ASSPGQGGFRTNEKLF
>NA|TRBJ1-2|TRBV19
ASSIPRYGYT